A single sample is the source of the 5 T cell receptor beta chains below, sequenced in a study of cytomegalovirus exposure and HLA in healthy donors. Primers: 60 Vbeta forward and 13 Jbeta reverse. Repertoires were generated with immunoSEQ multiplex PCR, while TCRdb's copy carries only in-frame clones and drops some. The data show 100,000 to 150,000 clones, approximately 74% seen once. The sequencing sample was made of PBMCs. The receptor source for this set is a male donor in good health and CMV-seronegative.

Here the CDR3 reads CASSSRQGHSNQPQHF. CDR3 DNA sequence: TGTGCCAGCAGTTCCCGACAGGGGCATAGCAATCAGCCCCAGCATTTT. The chain is built from TRBV27 and TRBJ1-5, with 8 positions matching TRBD1. The germline V gene encodes CDR1 MNHEY and CDR2 SMNVEV (reference sequence). The CDR3 loop spans 16 amino acids. With 4 bases clipped from V and 0 bases from J, the junction kept 5 bases outside the gene matches.

The chain employs TRBV19 and TRBJ2-1, with 7 bases identical to TRBD2. Germline V gene sequence: CDR1 LNHDA, CDR2 SQIVND (reference sequence). Trimming removed 5 bases from V and 7 bases from J; junction bases left unmatched: 11. The CDR3 totals 15 residues. CDR3 sequence (DNA): TGTGCCAGTAGTGAAGTGGGAGGGCCAGGTAATGAGCAGTTCTTC. It codes for CASSEVGGPGNEQFF.

This chain links TRBV6-5 with TRBJ1-3; possible D gene TRBD1, 5 bases. V was shortened by 0 bases and J by 6 bases, with 9 bases between the two germline ends. The CDR3 contains 14 residues. CDR1 is MNHEY and CDR2 is SVGAGI in the germline V gene. CDR3 bases: TGTGCCAGCAGTTACTCGGGGGGTGCAAACACCATATATTTT. It specifies CASSYSGGANTIYF.

The gene calls are TRBV6-1 and TRBJ2-5; TRBD1 is a possible D gene (6 bases). The CDR3 covers 15 residues. Trimming removed 3 bases at V and 3 bases at J, with 14 bases between. The V gene's germline CDR1 is MNHNS and CDR2 SASEGT. DNA for the CDR3: TGTGCCAGCAGTGATCAAACAGGGCGGGAAGAGACCCAGTACTTC. Protein: CASSDQTGREETQYF.

V and J are TRBV27 and TRBJ1-2; maybe TRBD1 (6 bases). The V gene lost 2 bases and the J gene lost 0 bases, with 10 bases spanning the gap. The CDR3 totals 15 residues. Germline CDR1 is MNHEY and CDR2 is SMNVEV (reference sequence). The DNA for the CDR3 is TGTGCCAGCAGTTTAACAGGGACGACTAACTATGGCTACACCTTC. This gives the protein CASSLTGTTNYGYTF.